The rows below give T cell receptor beta chains drawn from one sample of a study of response to subunit inactivated influenza vaccine. From the RT-PCR reads, TCRdb called clonotypes with MiXCR, one entry per CDR3 protein. The data hold more than 200,000 distinct CDR3 sequences, with less than 15% observed a single time. Sequences were derived from non-naive T cells sorted from PBMCs, sampled around 14 days before vaccination. The receptor source for this set is a middle-aged man who received an inactivated influenza vaccine. Both conserved end residues are part of each CDR3. The order of the fields is J gene, V gene, clone size, D gene, CDR3 DNA, CDR3 protein. The D gene is left open where the match is weak. Not every row has a clone size; where given, it reads once, few, many or a size class.

j_call: TRBJ1-2; v_call: TRBV2; clone_size: few; d_call: .; cdr3_nt: TGTGCCAGCACCCAAGAGCAGATTAACTATGGCTACACCTTC; cdr3_aa: CASTQEQINYGYTF
j_call: TRBJ2-3; v_call: TRBV6-1; clone_size: .; d_call: TRBD2; cdr3_nt: TGTGCCAGCAGTATCCAGAGGGCGGGGGGTACAGATACGCAGTATTTT; cdr3_aa: CASSIQRAGGTDTQYF
j_call: TRBJ2-3; v_call: TRBV4-3; clone_size: many; d_call: .; cdr3_nt: TGCGCCAGCAGCCAAGACGCGAGGACAGATACGCAGTATTTT; cdr3_aa: CASSQDARTDTQYF
j_call: TRBJ2-1; v_call: TRBV11-2; clone_size: few; d_call: .; cdr3_nt: TGTGCCAGCACCAAAAAAACGGGACTTGTCGTGAATGAGCAGTTCTTC; cdr3_aa: CASTKKTGLVVNEQFF
j_call: TRBJ2-7; v_call: TRBV6-2/TRBV6-3; clone_size: few; d_call: .; cdr3_nt: TGTGCCAGCAGTACCCGTGACAGGCTAAACTACGAGCAGTACTTC; cdr3_aa: CASSTRDRLNYEQYF
j_call: TRBJ1-2; v_call: TRBV20-1; clone_size: .; d_call: .; cdr3_nt: TGCAGTGCTTCCCAGGGACTGCCCCTAAATATGAAAAGCTACACCTTC; cdr3_aa: CSASQGLPLNMKSYTF
j_call: TRBJ1-1; v_call: TRBV12-2; clone_size: few; d_call: .; cdr3_nt: TGTGCAAGTCGCTTAAGTCGGTGCGACAGGGCGAACACTGAAGCTTTCTTT; cdr3_aa: CASRLSRCDRANTEAFF
j_call: TRBJ1-2; v_call: TRBV28; clone_size: .; d_call: .; cdr3_nt: TGTGCCAGCAGTTTGTTAGCTGCTAACTATGGCTACACCTTC; cdr3_aa: CASSLLAANYGYTF
j_call: TRBJ2-7; v_call: TRBV5-5; clone_size: .; d_call: .; cdr3_nt: TGTGCCAGCAGCTTGGGGGGTCGGGGAACCTACGAGCAGTACTTC; cdr3_aa: CASSLGGRGTYEQYF
j_call: TRBJ1-2; v_call: TRBV5-1; clone_size: few; d_call: TRBD1; cdr3_nt: TGCGCCAGCAGCTTTACAGGGGACCGAGTTTGGTATGGCTACACCTTC; cdr3_aa: CASSFTGDRVWYGYTF
j_call: TRBJ2-1; v_call: TRBV4-3; clone_size: .; d_call: .; cdr3_nt: TGCGCCAGCAGCCATATCAGCGGTGAGCAGTTCTTC; cdr3_aa: CASSHISGEQFF
j_call: TRBJ2-7; v_call: TRBV20-1; clone_size: few; d_call: .; cdr3_nt: TGCAGTGAGAATAACAAGTATACCTACGAGCAGTACTTC; cdr3_aa: CSENNKYTYEQYF
j_call: TRBJ2-2; v_call: TRBV30; clone_size: many; d_call: .; cdr3_nt: TGTGCCTGGAGGGTAACCGGCGGGACAGTCGGGGAGCTGTTTTTT; cdr3_aa: CAWRVTGGTVGELFF
j_call: TRBJ2-5; v_call: TRBV20-1; clone_size: .; d_call: .; cdr3_nt: TGCAGTGCTAGGAAGGGAAACCAAGAGACCCAGTACTTC; cdr3_aa: CSARKGNQETQYF
j_call: TRBJ2-1; v_call: TRBV7-2; clone_size: few; d_call: TRBD1; cdr3_nt: TGTGCCAGCAGCTCAGGACCGTACAGGGGGCAACAGTTCTTC; cdr3_aa: CASSSGPYRGQQFF
j_call: TRBJ1-4; v_call: TRBV7-9; clone_size: many; d_call: .; cdr3_nt: TGTGCCAGCAGCCGGACCCTACCGGGAGAAAAACTGTTTTTT; cdr3_aa: CASSRTLPGEKLFF
j_call: TRBJ1-4; v_call: TRBV5-1; clone_size: few; d_call: TRBD1; cdr3_nt: TGCGCCAGCAGCCATGGACAGGGGCCTAATGAAAAACTGTTTTTT; cdr3_aa: CASSHGQGPNEKLFF
j_call: TRBJ1-5; v_call: TRBV7-7; clone_size: many; d_call: TRBD1; cdr3_nt: TGTGCTAGCAGCTTAGAGGATCTAGGACAGGGGGCTGATCAGCCCCAGCATTTT; cdr3_aa: CASSLEDLGQGADQPQHF
j_call: TRBJ2-2; v_call: TRBV7-8; clone_size: few; d_call: .; cdr3_nt: TGTGCCAGCAGCTTAGGACAAGGGGAGCTGTTTTTT; cdr3_aa: CASSLGQGELFF
j_call: TRBJ2-1; v_call: TRBV7-2; clone_size: .; d_call: TRBD1; cdr3_nt: TGTGCCAGCAGCTACGACAGGGCATCCTACAATGAGCAGTTCTTC; cdr3_aa: CASSYDRASYNEQFF
j_call: TRBJ2-1; v_call: TRBV7-3; clone_size: .; d_call: .; cdr3_nt: TGTGCCAGCAGCTTAAGGGCCAGGGGAGGGTACAATGAGCAGTTCTTC; cdr3_aa: CASSLRARGGYNEQFF
j_call: TRBJ1-5; v_call: TRBV28; clone_size: many; d_call: .; cdr3_nt: TGTGCCAGCCTGGGGGGGTATCAGCCCCAGCATTTT; cdr3_aa: CASLGGYQPQHF
j_call: TRBJ1-4; v_call: TRBV25-1; clone_size: many; d_call: .; cdr3_nt: TGTGCCAGCAGTGAGGGGAGACCCGCAACTAATGAAAAACTGTTTTTT; cdr3_aa: CASSEGRPATNEKLFF
j_call: TRBJ2-7; v_call: TRBV20-1; clone_size: .; d_call: TRBD1; cdr3_nt: TGCAGTGCTAACGACAGGGATTACGAGCAGTACTTC; cdr3_aa: CSANDRDYEQYF
j_call: TRBJ2-1; v_call: TRBV11-3; clone_size: .; d_call: TRBD2; cdr3_nt: TGTGCCAGCAGCTTTAGCGGGGGGAGCTCTAATGAGCAGTTCTTC; cdr3_aa: CASSFSGGSSNEQFF
j_call: TRBJ2-2; v_call: TRBV10-3; clone_size: .; d_call: TRBD1; cdr3_nt: TGTGCCATCAGTTCAATCGGGACAGGGAGTCCCGGGGAGCTGTTTTTT; cdr3_aa: CAISSIGTGSPGELFF
j_call: TRBJ2-2; v_call: TRBV29-1; clone_size: many; d_call: TRBD1; cdr3_nt: TGCAGCGTTGAGGACAGGGAATCCCCCGGGGAGCTGTTTTTT; cdr3_aa: CSVEDRESPGELFF
j_call: TRBJ2-7; v_call: TRBV6-6; clone_size: few; d_call: .; cdr3_nt: TGTGCCACGTCTCCCCGGATCTCCCACGAGCAGTACTTC; cdr3_aa: CATSPRISHEQYF
j_call: TRBJ2-1; v_call: TRBV7-9; clone_size: .; d_call: .; cdr3_nt: TGTGCCAGCAGCCAGGGAAGTTACAATGAGCAGTTCTTC; cdr3_aa: CASSQGSYNEQFF
j_call: TRBJ2-3; v_call: TRBV9; clone_size: .; d_call: .; cdr3_nt: TGTGCCAGCAGCGTGGGCGTGGGGATCACAGATACGCAGTATTTT; cdr3_aa: CASSVGVGITDTQYF
j_call: TRBJ2-1; v_call: TRBV12-3/TRBV12-4; clone_size: few; d_call: .; cdr3_nt: TGTGCCAGCAGCCCTCCCCGCCCGGGAAACAATGAGCAGTTCTTC; cdr3_aa: CASSPPRPGNNEQFF
j_call: TRBJ2-7; v_call: TRBV12-3/TRBV12-4; clone_size: many; d_call: .; cdr3_nt: TGTGCCAGTGGTGGCCCGGGGACCGAGCAGTACTTC; cdr3_aa: CASGGPGTEQYF
j_call: TRBJ1-1; v_call: TRBV2; clone_size: few; d_call: .; cdr3_nt: TGTGCCAGCATAGGGGGGCGAGCTTTCTTT; cdr3_aa: CASIGGRAFF
j_call: TRBJ1-1; v_call: TRBV19; clone_size: .; d_call: .; cdr3_nt: TGTGCCAGTAGTAAACAGGAGGCGGCTGGAGCTTTCTTT; cdr3_aa: CASSKQEAAGAFF
j_call: TRBJ2-2; v_call: TRBV18; clone_size: .; d_call: .; cdr3_nt: TGTGCCAGCTCCGACGGACGGAAGAACACCGGGGAGCTGTTTTTT; cdr3_aa: CASSDGRKNTGELFF
j_call: TRBJ2-7; v_call: TRBV30; clone_size: .; d_call: .; cdr3_nt: TGTGCCTGGAGTGGAAGTGTGTTCGGCGAGCAGTACTTC; cdr3_aa: CAWSGSVFGEQYF
j_call: TRBJ2-1; v_call: TRBV12-3/TRBV12-4; clone_size: few; d_call: TRBD2; cdr3_nt: TGTGCCAGCAGCGACAGCCGGGGTAGCGGGGGGGCGGTCGAGTTCTTC; cdr3_aa: CASSDSRGSGGAVEFF
j_call: TRBJ1-1; v_call: TRBV10-3; clone_size: many; d_call: .; cdr3_nt: TGTGCCATCAATGACCGGGAGAACACTGAAGCTTTCTTT; cdr3_aa: CAINDRENTEAFF
j_call: TRBJ2-1; v_call: TRBV28; clone_size: few; d_call: TRBD2; cdr3_nt: TGTGCCAGCAGTCGGACTAGCGGGAGCAATGAGCAGTTCTTC; cdr3_aa: CASSRTSGSNEQFF
j_call: TRBJ1-4; v_call: TRBV7-9; clone_size: .; d_call: .; cdr3_nt: TGTGCCAGCAGTGAGATCGGGGAAAAACTGTTTTTT; cdr3_aa: CASSEIGEKLFF
j_call: TRBJ1-6; v_call: TRBV20-1; clone_size: few; d_call: TRBD1; cdr3_nt: TGCAGTGCTAGTGGACAGGGGAGATCACCCCTCCACTTT; cdr3_aa: CSASGQGRSPLHF
j_call: TRBJ2-2; v_call: TRBV28; clone_size: .; d_call: .; cdr3_nt: TGTGCCAGCCATACAGGCCTTCTACCCACCGGGGAGCTGTTTTTT; cdr3_aa: CASHTGLLPTGELFF
j_call: TRBJ2-7; v_call: TRBV11-2; clone_size: .; d_call: .; cdr3_nt: TGTGCCAGCAGCTTAGTTGCGGGGCTCTACGAGCAGTACTTC; cdr3_aa: CASSLVAGLYEQYF
j_call: TRBJ2-1; v_call: TRBV27; clone_size: many; d_call: .; cdr3_nt: TGTGCCAGCAGTTTACTCGGCAGGGATGAAATCCCAAATGAGCAGTTCTTC; cdr3_aa: CASSLLGRDEIPNEQFF
j_call: TRBJ2-7; v_call: TRBV3-1; clone_size: few; d_call: TRBD1; cdr3_nt: TGTGCCAGCAGCCAATCGGACAGGGGGAACCACGAGCAGTACTTC; cdr3_aa: CASSQSDRGNHEQYF
j_call: TRBJ2-3; v_call: TRBV20-1; clone_size: few; d_call: .; cdr3_nt: TGCAGTGCTAGAGATACGACGGGAAAAGATACGCAGTATTTT; cdr3_aa: CSARDTTGKDTQYF
j_call: TRBJ2-7; v_call: TRBV2; clone_size: .; d_call: TRBD1; cdr3_nt: TGTGCCAGCATCGTCGACAGGGCGAGCTCCTACGAGCAGTACTTC; cdr3_aa: CASIVDRASSYEQYF
j_call: TRBJ1-5; v_call: TRBV4-1; clone_size: .; d_call: .; cdr3_nt: TGCGCCAGCAGCCAAGACGGTGGGGCACGCGGTCAGCCCCAGCATTTT; cdr3_aa: CASSQDGGARGQPQHF
j_call: TRBJ2-3; v_call: TRBV18; clone_size: .; d_call: TRBD2; cdr3_nt: TGTGCCAGCTCACCGAAGGCGGGAGGGCTCACAGATACGCAGTATTTT; cdr3_aa: CASSPKAGGLTDTQYF
j_call: TRBJ2-3; v_call: TRBV6-1; clone_size: few; d_call: .; cdr3_nt: TGTGCCAGCACCTTGGTCCAGAGCACAGATACGCAGTATTTT; cdr3_aa: CASTLVQSTDTQYF
j_call: TRBJ2-2; v_call: TRBV5-1; clone_size: few; d_call: TRBD1; cdr3_nt: TGCGCCAGCAGCTTGAGGGGGCGGAACACCGGGGAGCTGTTTTTT; cdr3_aa: CASSLRGRNTGELFF
j_call: TRBJ2-7; v_call: TRBV6-1; clone_size: .; d_call: TRBD1; cdr3_nt: TGTGCCAGCAGTGGTAGGACAGGGCCGGGGAAGGAGCAGTACTTC; cdr3_aa: CASSGRTGPGKEQYF
j_call: TRBJ2-7; v_call: TRBV9; clone_size: few; d_call: .; cdr3_nt: TGTGCCAGCAGCGTAGGGACGGCAACCTACGAGCAGTACTTC; cdr3_aa: CASSVGTATYEQYF
j_call: TRBJ2-7; v_call: TRBV20-1; clone_size: few; d_call: .; cdr3_nt: TGCAGTCTCAGGGAGGGGGGTTACGAGCAGTACTTC; cdr3_aa: CSLREGGYEQYF